A selection of T cell receptor beta chains follows, all from one sample in a study of OX40 agonist ivuxolimab in advanced cancers. The data were produced by immunoSEQ multiplex PCR, yet TCRdb's version contains in-frame clones alone and is incomplete. This table has some 77,000 clones, 70% to 90% appearing once. The starting material was CD4+ or CD8+ T cells sorted from blood, obtained in a trial of the OX40 agonist ivuxolimab. The receptors were gathered from an adult with an advanced solid tumor such as melanoma, head and neck, liver or kidney cancer. Each CDR3 is given with its conserved first and last residue. A D gene is named only where the DNA matches it firmly. Size tells how often a clone was seen (once, few, many) or the class of an expanded clone, and some rows leave it out.

J gene: TRBJ2-7; D gene: TRBD1; V gene: TRBV6-6; clone size: NA; CDR3 protein: CAISPGQGSYEQYF; CDR3 DNA: TGTGCCATCAGCCCGGGACAGGGGTCCTACGAGCAGTACTTC
J gene: TRBJ2-7; D gene: TRBD2; V gene: TRBV29-1; clone size: NA; CDR3 protein: CSVRTSGRDEQYF; CDR3 DNA: TGCAGCGTGCGGACTAGCGGGAGGGACGAGCAGTACTTC
J gene: TRBJ2-7; D gene: NA; V gene: TRBV12-5; clone size: NA; CDR3 protein: CASATGGYEQYF; CDR3 DNA: TGTGCTAGTGCCACTGGGGGATACGAGCAGTACTTC
J gene: TRBJ2-1; D gene: NA; V gene: TRBV19; clone size: NA; CDR3 protein: CASSIGGSLNHNEQFF; CDR3 DNA: TGTGCCAGTAGTATAGGGGGCAGTTTGAATCACAATGAGCAGTTCTTC
J gene: TRBJ2-7; D gene: NA; V gene: TRBV9; clone size: NA; CDR3 protein: CASSVEGIPYEQYF; CDR3 DNA: TGTGCCAGCAGCGTTGAGGGAATACCCTACGAGCAGTACTTC
J gene: TRBJ2-3; D gene: NA; V gene: TRBV19; clone size: NA; CDR3 protein: CASSIGGDSTDTQYF; CDR3 DNA: TGTGCCAGTAGTATAGGAGGGGACAGCACAGATACGCAGTATTTT
J gene: TRBJ1-6; D gene: TRBD1; V gene: TRBV7-9; clone size: NA; CDR3 protein: CASSLDRGYNSPLHF; CDR3 DNA: TGTGCCAGCAGCTTGGACAGGGGTTATAATTCACCCCTCCACTTT
J gene: TRBJ1-2; D gene: TRBD1; V gene: TRBV5-1; clone size: NA; CDR3 protein: CASAIQGTHYGYTF; CDR3 DNA: TGCGCCAGTGCGATACAGGGGACCCACTATGGCTACACCTTC
J gene: TRBJ2-7; D gene: NA; V gene: TRBV7-9; clone size: NA; CDR3 protein: CASSPRDGSYEQYF; CDR3 DNA: TGTGCCAGCAGCCCCAGGGACGGCTCCTACGAGCAGTACTTC
J gene: TRBJ1-2; D gene: NA; V gene: TRBV7-2; clone size: NA; CDR3 protein: CASTLWGGTGYGYTF; CDR3 DNA: TGTGCCAGCACCCTCTGGGGGGGCACTGGGTATGGCTACACCTTC
J gene: TRBJ2-7; D gene: NA; V gene: TRBV5-6; clone size: NA; CDR3 protein: CASSLRSGEQYF; CDR3 DNA: TGTGCCAGCAGCTTGCGTAGCGGCGAGCAGTACTTC
J gene: TRBJ2-4; D gene: NA; V gene: TRBV29-1; clone size: NA; CDR3 protein: CSVGDRPKNIQYF; CDR3 DNA: TGCAGCGTTGGCGACAGGCCTAAAAACATTCAGTACTTC
J gene: TRBJ1-6; D gene: TRBD1; V gene: TRBV6-5; clone size: NA; CDR3 protein: CASSQTGDSTPLHF; CDR3 DNA: TGTGCCAGCAGCCAGACTGGGGACAGTACACCCCTCCACTTT
J gene: TRBJ1-1; D gene: NA; V gene: TRBV5-1; clone size: NA; CDR3 protein: CASSLGMNTEAFF; CDR3 DNA: TGCGCCAGCAGCTTGGGCATGAACACTGAAGCTTTCTTT
J gene: TRBJ1-2; D gene: TRBD1; V gene: TRBV7-2; clone size: NA; CDR3 protein: CASSPRTGGSYGYTF; CDR3 DNA: TGTGCCAGCAGCCCTCGGACAGGGGGCAGTTATGGCTACACCTTC
J gene: TRBJ2-1; D gene: NA; V gene: TRBV10-3; clone size: NA; CDR3 protein: CAISRENEQFF; CDR3 DNA: TGTGCCATCAGTCGGGAGAATGAGCAGTTCTTC
J gene: TRBJ1-2; D gene: NA; V gene: TRBV2; clone size: many; CDR3 protein: CASSRYFDGYTF; CDR3 DNA: TGTGCCAGCAGTCGATATTTCGATGGCTACACCTTC
J gene: TRBJ1-2; D gene: NA; V gene: TRBV7-8; clone size: NA; CDR3 protein: CASSPRGEGGGNYGYTF; CDR3 DNA: TGTGCCAGCAGCCCCCGCGGGGAGGGCGGGGGTAACTATGGCTACACCTTC
J gene: TRBJ2-3; D gene: NA; V gene: TRBV12-5; clone size: NA; CDR3 protein: CASVLGAVTTDTQYF; CDR3 DNA: TGTGCTAGTGTCCTTGGGGCAGTTACCACAGATACGCAGTATTTT
J gene: TRBJ1-5; D gene: TRBD1; V gene: TRBV4-2; clone size: NA; CDR3 protein: CASSQGGQGNQPQHF; CDR3 DNA: TGTGCCAGCAGCCAAGGCGGACAGGGGAATCAGCCCCAGCATTTT
J gene: TRBJ2-1; D gene: NA; V gene: TRBV7-2; clone size: NA; CDR3 protein: CASSSGGGYSYNEQFF; CDR3 DNA: TGTGCCAGCAGCTCAGGGGGGGGATACTCCTACAATGAGCAGTTCTTC
J gene: TRBJ2-5; D gene: NA; V gene: TRBV9; clone size: NA; CDR3 protein: CASSVGIAEKETQYF; CDR3 DNA: TGTGCCAGCAGCGTAGGCATAGCGGAAAAAGAGACCCAGTACTTC
J gene: TRBJ1-2; D gene: NA; V gene: TRBV29-1; clone size: NA; CDR3 protein: CSVAGQPYGYTF; CDR3 DNA: TGCAGCGTTGCGGGCCAACCCTATGGCTACACCTTC
J gene: TRBJ2-3; D gene: TRBD1; V gene: TRBV5-4; clone size: NA; CDR3 protein: CASSSWTGGATDTQYF; CDR3 DNA: TGTGCCAGCAGCTCCTGGACAGGGGGCGCAACAGATACGCAGTATTTT
J gene: TRBJ2-3; D gene: NA; V gene: TRBV19; clone size: NA; CDR3 protein: CASSPQTGTTDTQYF; CDR3 DNA: TGTGCCAGTAGTCCTCAAACCGGGACTACAGATACGCAGTATTTT
J gene: TRBJ1-6; D gene: NA; V gene: TRBV9; clone size: NA; CDR3 protein: CASSVDGVYNSPLHF; CDR3 DNA: TGTGCCAGCAGCGTAGATGGGGTTTATAATTCACCCCTCCACTTT
J gene: TRBJ2-2; D gene: NA; V gene: TRBV6-5; clone size: NA; CDR3 protein: CASSFSGGNTGELFF; CDR3 DNA: TGTGCCAGCAGTTTTAGTGGGGGGAACACCGGGGAGCTGTTTTTT
J gene: TRBJ1-1; D gene: NA; V gene: TRBV11-2; clone size: NA; CDR3 protein: CASSLVGREDAFF; CDR3 DNA: TGTGCCAGCAGCTTAGTTGGCAGGGAGGATGCTTTCTTT
J gene: TRBJ2-7; D gene: TRBD2; V gene: TRBV27; clone size: NA; CDR3 protein: CASSLGSGSYEQYF; CDR3 DNA: TGTGCCAGCAGTTTAGGAAGCGGGAGCTACGAGCAGTACTTC
J gene: TRBJ1-3; D gene: TRBD1; V gene: TRBV7-9; clone size: NA; CDR3 protein: CAGSLDRAGNTIYF; CDR3 DNA: TGTGCCGGCAGCTTGGACAGGGCCGGAAACACCATATATTTT
J gene: TRBJ2-3; D gene: TRBD2; V gene: TRBV9; clone size: NA; CDR3 protein: CASSPRLAGGPGTQYF; CDR3 DNA: TGTGCCAGCAGCCCAAGACTAGCGGGAGGGCCGGGTACGCAGTATTTT
J gene: TRBJ1-2; D gene: NA; V gene: TRBV6-5; clone size: NA; CDR3 protein: CASRAPGHTGYTF; CDR3 DNA: TGTGCCAGCAGAGCCCCGGGACACACTGGCTACACCTTC
J gene: TRBJ1-1; D gene: NA; V gene: TRBV6-6; clone size: once; CDR3 protein: CASSYATTEAFF; CDR3 DNA: TGTGCCAGCAGTTACGCGACCACTGAAGCTTTCTTT
J gene: TRBJ1-5; D gene: NA; V gene: TRBV7-8; clone size: NA; CDR3 protein: CASSRGQASNQPQHF; CDR3 DNA: TGTGCCAGCAGCCGGGGGCAGGCAAGCAATCAGCCCCAGCATTTT
J gene: TRBJ2-7; D gene: TRBD2; V gene: TRBV30; clone size: NA; CDR3 protein: CAWSTTSGYEQYF; CDR3 DNA: TGTGCCTGGAGTACCACTAGCGGCTACGAGCAGTACTTC
J gene: TRBJ1-2; D gene: NA; V gene: TRBV5-8; clone size: NA; CDR3 protein: CASSPGPGYGYTF; CDR3 DNA: TGTGCCAGCAGCCCAGGACCTGGCTATGGCTACACCTTC
J gene: TRBJ1-2; D gene: NA; V gene: TRBV5-8; clone size: NA; CDR3 protein: CASSLVTESYGYTF; CDR3 DNA: TGTGCCAGCAGCTTGGTGACAGAGAGCTATGGCTACACCTTC
J gene: TRBJ2-1; D gene: NA; V gene: TRBV7-8; clone size: once; CDR3 protein: CASSSITPGAGRDNEQFF; CDR3 DNA: TGTGCCAGCAGCTCTATAACCCCAGGGGCAGGGAGAGACAATGAGCAGTTCTTC
J gene: TRBJ2-2; D gene: NA; V gene: TRBV9; clone size: NA; CDR3 protein: CASSVILSRTGELFF; CDR3 DNA: TGTGCCAGCAGCGTCATCCTTTCGAGGACCGGGGAGCTGTTTTTT
J gene: TRBJ2-7; D gene: NA; V gene: TRBV7-9; clone size: NA; CDR3 protein: CASSRLGVYEQYF; CDR3 DNA: TGTGCCAGCAGCCGATTGGGGGTCTACGAGCAGTACTTC
J gene: TRBJ2-3; D gene: NA; V gene: TRBV4-1; clone size: NA; CDR3 protein: CASSQSIASTDTQYF; CDR3 DNA: TGCGCCAGCAGCCAAAGCATCGCTAGCACAGATACGCAGTATTTT
J gene: TRBJ1-2; D gene: NA; V gene: TRBV14; clone size: NA; CDR3 protein: CASSQNDYGYTF; CDR3 DNA: TGTGCCAGCAGCCAGAATGACTATGGCTACACCTTC
J gene: TRBJ2-7; D gene: NA; V gene: TRBV5-4; clone size: NA; CDR3 protein: CASSLVRGGTFGEQYF; CDR3 DNA: TGTGCCAGCAGCTTGGTTCGTGGGGGAACTTTTGGGGAGCAGTACTTC
J gene: TRBJ2-2; D gene: TRBD1; V gene: TRBV7-9; clone size: NA; CDR3 protein: CASNRGTGELFF; CDR3 DNA: TGTGCCAGCAACAGGGGCACCGGGGAGCTGTTTTTT
J gene: TRBJ1-2; D gene: NA; V gene: TRBV19; clone size: NA; CDR3 protein: CASSIDRQGPIFYGYTF; CDR3 DNA: TGTGCCAGTAGTATAGATCGTCAGGGACCCATCTTCTATGGCTACACCTTC
J gene: TRBJ2-3; D gene: NA; V gene: TRBV18; clone size: NA; CDR3 protein: CASSPRLTSLKDTQYF; CDR3 DNA: TGTGCCAGCTCACCACGGTTGACTAGTCTTAAAGATACGCAGTATTTT
J gene: TRBJ2-3; D gene: NA; V gene: TRBV12-5; clone size: NA; CDR3 protein: CASGLVHSSRQGLTDTQYF; CDR3 DNA: TGTGCTAGTGGTTTGGTACATTCTTCCCGACAGGGACTCACAGATACGCAGTATTTT
J gene: TRBJ2-7; D gene: TRBD1; V gene: TRBV5-4; clone size: NA; CDR3 protein: CASSPDRGHEQYF; CDR3 DNA: TGTGCCAGCAGCCCGGACAGGGGCCACGAGCAGTACTTC
J gene: TRBJ2-7; D gene: NA; V gene: TRBV4-1; clone size: NA; CDR3 protein: CASSQGHQGSSYEQYF; CDR3 DNA: TGCGCCAGCAGCCAGGGCCACCAGGGGAGCTCCTACGAGCAGTACTTC
J gene: TRBJ1-4; D gene: NA; V gene: TRBV7-9; clone size: NA; CDR3 protein: CASSLAEGRGGEKLFF; CDR3 DNA: TGTGCCAGCAGCTTAGCAGAGGGCAGGGGTGGCGAAAAACTGTTTTTT
J gene: TRBJ1-1; D gene: NA; V gene: TRBV9; clone size: NA; CDR3 protein: CASSVVGLNTEAFF; CDR3 DNA: TGTGCCAGCAGCGTAGTTGGGTTGAACACTGAAGCTTTCTTT
J gene: TRBJ2-4; D gene: NA; V gene: TRBV7-8; clone size: NA; CDR3 protein: CASSLAKVPPLAKNIQYF; CDR3 DNA: TGTGCCAGCAGCTTAGCCAAGGTCCCGCCACTAGCCAAAAACATTCAGTACTTC